This T cell receptor beta chain was recorded in a study of T-cell memory formation after mild COVID-19 (dated by TCRdb to about 2021). For context, the study as a whole: TCR sequence clusters from the two donors were largely donor specific. T-cell clones expanding and contracting after mild COVID-19 in a couple of donors were tracked by longitudinal TCRalpha and TCRbeta repertoire sequencing. Two young, previously healthy adult volunteers, one female and one male, were included in the cohort.

From cysteine to phenylalanine, the CDR3 is 13 amino acids long. Solely the CDR3 DNA is kept, with 39 bases framed from the first base. The germline V gene (reference sequence) sets CDR1 to SEHNR and CDR2 to FQNEAQ. The junction shows trimming of 1 base on V and 2 bases on J, plus 6 bases between the germline ends. This sample was sequenced with an Illumina NovaSeq 6000. Using 5'RACE with constant-segment primers, TCRalpha and TCRbeta cDNA libraries were constructed, with sample barcodes and unique molecular identifiers added in the process. Trizol reagent was used to extract RNA from every sample. Libraries were amplified in two PCR steps, with a second sample barcode and Illumina TruSeq adapters added in the second step. Sequencing of libraries was performed on an Illumina NovaSeq with 2 x 150 bp paired-end reads. In the authors' own workflow: The reads were demultiplexed and collapsed into UMI-guided consensus sequences using migec v1.2.7. With mixcr v2.1.11, UMI consensuses were aligned to TRA and TRB V and J templates and assembled into clonotypes. Expanded or contracted clonotypes were those called significant by both edgeR and NoisET, with noise models trained on biological replicates. For edgeR calls, the thresholds were a false discovery rate-adjusted p below 0.01 and a log2 fold-change of 1. As an exploratory analysis of dynamics, max-normalized trajectories of the 1000 most abundant clonotypes were examined by PCA with hierarchical clustering. Separately sequenced CD4+ and CD8+ repertoires were used to assign the CD4 or CD8 phenotype of responding clones. Clones were called with MiXCR by TCRdb after fastp trimmed the public reads at Q25, and only in-frame beta chains were retained. Identical CDR3 protein sequences are pooled into one entry, listed with their most common genes and DNA. TCRdb assigned the V and J calls; the authors' analysis was not used. The sample table shows roughly 320,000 distinct CDR3 sequences, and 25% to 30% are seen once. The ten most abundant clones make up approximately 12% of the sample.

As concerns this clonotype: Its antigen is still unknown. Base quality data are lacking; no much larger clone is found one base away.

General conclusions and limits of the study: Contracting CD4+ clones appeared mostly in the CM and EM memory subsets, whereas CD8+ clones were enriched in EMRA. The study covered only a couple of mild cases, and larger cohorts including severe cases with pre-infection samples were considered necessary. Whether the second-wave clones peaking on day 37 were SARS-CoV-2 specific was not confirmed. Clones that contracted from day 15 to 85 showed balanced CD4/CD8 phenotypes, whereas a second wave of clones that expanded from day 15 to 37 leaned towards CD4+. Some responding clones were detected in pre-infection memory, suggesting pre-existing cross-reactive memory T cells joined the SARS-CoV-2 response.

Ficoll-Paque density gradient centrifugation was the method used to isolate PBMCs. This chain is built from TRBV7-9 and TRBJ2-7; the D gene lacks a confident call. This receptor was obtained from an adult woman who had mild COVID-19 (a few samples of this study predate the infection). The sample titles of this study are shuffled in the database, so cell type and time point are left out; the donor was told from shared clones. Sequenced material: PBMCs or a T cell subset sorted from them (not recorded which). The CDR3 amino acid sequence is: CASSLDYAYEQYF. Here is the DNA: TGTGCCAGCAGCTTAGACTATGCCTACGAGCAGTACTTC. The full variable domain, completed from the reference TRBV7-9 and TRBJ2-7 proteins outside the CDR3, reads DTGVSQNPRHKITKRGQNVTFRCDPISEHNRLYWYRQTLGQGPEFLTYFQNEAQLEKSRLLSDRFSAERPKGSFSTLEIQRTEQGDSAMYLCASSLDYAYEQYFGPGTRLTVT.